This TCR beta chain emerged from a study of response to subunit inactivated influenza vaccine. Germline values: CDR1 SGHRS, CDR2 YFSETQ. The CDR3 consists of 15 residues. The germline V and J ends were trimmed by 1 base and 7 bases, with 15 bases remaining between them. To note about this clonotype: Its antigen is currently unknown.

Study-level results: The authors proposed limited new T cell recruitment per seasonal influenza vaccination.

TCRdb used MiXCR to reprocess the RT-PCR reads, holding one entry per CDR3 protein. Among roughly 190,000 distinct CDR3 sequences listed, 13% to 15% were seen once. J is TRBJ2-1 and V is TRBV5-1; D gene uncertain. The source is a man between 50 and 59 years old who received an inactivated influenza vaccine. The starting material was CD8+ T cells sorted from PBMCs, obtained 5 to 6 days after vaccination. DNA for the CDR3: TGCGCCAGCAGCTTGAGCAGCCTAGTGGGTAATGAGCAGTTCTTC. Its translation is CASSLSSLVGNEQFF. The full variable domain, in which reference TRBV5-1 and TRBJ2-1 provide the parts outside the CDR3, is KAGVTQTPRYLIKTRGQQVTLSCSPISGHRSVSWYQQTPGQGLQFLFEYFSETQRNKGNFPGRFSGRQFSNSRSEMNVSTLELGDSALYLCASSLSSLVGNEQFFGPGTRLTVL.